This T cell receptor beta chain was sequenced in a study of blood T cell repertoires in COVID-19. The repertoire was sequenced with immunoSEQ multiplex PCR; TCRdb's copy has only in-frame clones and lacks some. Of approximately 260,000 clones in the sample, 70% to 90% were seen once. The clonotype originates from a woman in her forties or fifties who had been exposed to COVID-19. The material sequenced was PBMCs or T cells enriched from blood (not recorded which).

The chain's CDR3 is CASSQGRGMNTEAFF. The CDR3 nucleotides read TGTGCCAGCAGTCAGGGGAGAGGAATGAACACTGAAGCTTTCTTT. The chain links TRBV6-5 to TRBJ1-1; D may be TRBD1 (6 bases). The CDR3 sequence is 15 residues long. Trimming took off 5 bases at V and 0 bases at J, with 13 bases between the two ends. From germline, CDR1 is MNHEY and CDR2 SVGAGI.